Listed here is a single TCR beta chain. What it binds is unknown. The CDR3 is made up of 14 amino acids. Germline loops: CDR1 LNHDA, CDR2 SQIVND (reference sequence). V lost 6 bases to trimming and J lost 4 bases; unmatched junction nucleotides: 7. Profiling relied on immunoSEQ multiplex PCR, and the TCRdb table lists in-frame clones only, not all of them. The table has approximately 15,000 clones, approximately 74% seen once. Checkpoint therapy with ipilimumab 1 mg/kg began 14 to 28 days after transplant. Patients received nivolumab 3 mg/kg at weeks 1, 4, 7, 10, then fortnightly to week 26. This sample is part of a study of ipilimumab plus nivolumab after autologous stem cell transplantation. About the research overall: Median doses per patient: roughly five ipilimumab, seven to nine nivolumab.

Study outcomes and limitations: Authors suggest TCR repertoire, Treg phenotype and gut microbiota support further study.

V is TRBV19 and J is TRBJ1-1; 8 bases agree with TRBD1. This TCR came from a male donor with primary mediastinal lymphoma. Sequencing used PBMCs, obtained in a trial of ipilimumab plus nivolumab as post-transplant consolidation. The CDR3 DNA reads TGTGCCAGTAGAAAAGGACAGGGAGTCACTGAAGCTTTCTTT. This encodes CASRKGQGVTEAFF.